What follows are 32 T cell receptor beta chains derived from one specimen sequenced in a study of CXCR3-negative and CXCR3-positive naive CD8 T cells. Antigens of these TCRs are unknown. The libraries of TRB cDNA were constructed through 5' RACE using UMI labels. Reanalyzing the 5' RACE reads, TCRdb keeps one entry per CDR3 protein, without DNA. Its table records about 84,000 distinct CDR3 sequences. The study's findings and limits: Against CXCR3-negative naive cells, CXCR3-positive naive cells showed more hydrophobic TRB CDR3s.

Sequenced input: naive CXCR3+ CD8+ T cells from blood. The subset: CD45RO-CCR7+CD27+CD95- naive CD8+ T cells expressing CXCR3 (TNR3+). The source is a human donor in good health. Some clones in this sample may be carry-over from other donors' samples.

The gene calls are TRBV28 and TRBJ2-1; without DNA, the TCRdb call of TRBD2 cannot be checked. CDR1 is MDHEN and CDR2 is SYDVKM in the germline V gene. The CDR3 consists of 13 residues. The CDR3 sequence: CASSLFRGRGQFF. Based on the CDR3 plus reference TRBV28 and TRBJ2-1, the full variable domain is DVKVTQSSRYLVKRTGEKVFLECVQDMDHENMFWYRQDPGLGLRLIYFSYDVKMKEKGDIPEGYSVSREKKERFSLILESASTNQTSMYLCASSLFRGRGQFFGPGTRLTVL.

The chain is built from TRBV6-5 and TRBJ2-7. The CDR3 contains 11 residues. The germline V gene encodes CDR1 MNHEY and CDR2 SVGAGI. The CDR3 loop reads CASSYKREQYF.

The chain couples TRBV14 to TRBJ1-2; TCRdb lists TRBD1, though no DNA is available to test this call. In germline, CDR1 is SGHDN, CDR2 FVKESK. The length of the CDR3 is 13 residues. The CDR3 sequence: CASSQGVGDGYTF.

This sequence joins TRBV6-6 and TRBJ1-1. The CDR3 is made up of 16 amino acids. Germline-derived CDR1 and CDR2 are MNHNY and SVGAGI (reference sequence). CDR3 protein: CASSHGAGRLNTEAFF.

The rearrangement joins TRBV19 to TRBJ2-1; TCRdb selects TRBD1, and the lack of DNA leaves this call unchecked. Per the germline V gene, CDR1 is LNHDA and CDR2 is SQIVND (reference sequence). This CDR3 is built from 14 residues. The CDR3: CASSILGTGNEQFF. The whole variable domain, remainder taken from reference TRBV19 and TRBJ2-1, is DGGITQSPKYLFRKEGQNVTLSCEQNLNHDAMYWYRQDPGQGLRLIYYSQIVNDFQKGDIAEGYSVSREKKESFPLTVTSAQKNPTAFYLCASSILGTGNEQFFGPGTRLTVL.

This rearrangement joins TRBV28 to TRBJ1-2; TCRdb's D call, TRBD1, is unchecked because there is no DNA. The CDR3 has 12 amino acids. The germline gives CDR1 MDHEN, CDR2 SYDVKM. Here the CDR3 reads CASRRTGYGYTF.

The chain employs TRBV27 and TRBJ2-5; TCRdb's assignment of TRBD2 cannot be checked, as there is no DNA. Germline lookup yields CDR1 MNHEY and CDR2 SMNVEV (reference sequence). The CDR3 runs 15 residues. The CDR3 here is CASSSWTSGEETQYF.

The CDR3 spells CASSRGLAGYTGELFF. The chain has TRBV28 and TRBJ2-2; the TCRdb call, TRBD2, lacks DNA for checking. CDR1 and CDR2 from the germline V gene are MDHEN and SYDVKM. The CDR3 sequence is 16 residues long.

The chain couples TRBV4-1 to TRBJ2-7; no DNA is available, so the TRBD2 call from TCRdb remains unchecked. From germline, CDR1 is MGHRA and CDR2 YSYEKL. This CDR3 contains 15 residues. CDR3 in amino acids: CASSHQTSGGYEQYF.

The chain joins TRBV5-5 to TRBJ2-2; TCRdb outputs TRBD1, but without DNA this stays unchecked. Looked up from germline, CDR1 is SGHKS and CDR2 is YYEKEE (reference sequence). The CDR3 is 14 amino acids. CDR3 sequence reads: CASSLGDSTGELFF.

CDR3 residues: CASSLGGAIYEQYF. The chain links TRBV9 to TRBJ2-7; TCRdb returns TRBD1, unconfirmable since there is no DNA. This CDR3 region has 14 residues. CDR1 is SGDLS and CDR2 is YYNGEE in the germline V gene.

This chain uses TRBV12-3 or TRBV12-4 with TRBJ2-1; TCRdb reports TRBD1, a call that lacks DNA to check it against. The CDR3 extends over 11 amino acids. CDR3 protein: CADSWGGEQFF.

The chain carries TRBV9 and TRBJ2-3; TCRdb's D gene call, TRBD2, goes unchecked for lack of DNA. Germline V gives CDR1 SGDLS, CDR2 YYNGEE. The CDR3 runs 14 residues. The CDR3 loop reads CASSVEEEPDTQYF. Combining the CDR3 with reference TRBV9 and TRBJ2-3 gives the whole variable domain DSGVTQTPKHLITATGQRVTLRCSPRSGDLSVYWYQQSLDQGLQFLIQYYNGEERAKGNILERFSAQQFPDLHSELNLSSLELGDSALYFCASSVEEEPDTQYFGPGTRLTVL.

The chain joins TRBV5-1 to TRBJ1-1. CDR3 length: 15 amino acids. Germline V gives CDR1 SGHRS, CDR2 YFSETQ. The CDR3 protein is CASSLVGIMNTEAFF. The variable domain in full, with the rest retrieved from reference TRBV5-1 and TRBJ1-1, is KAGVTQTPRYLIKTRGQQVTLSCSPISGHRSVSWYQQTPGQGLQFLFEYFSETQRNKGNFPGRFSGRQFSNSRSEMNVSTLELGDSALYLCASSLVGIMNTEAFFGQGTRLTVV.

This chain uses TRBV14 with TRBJ1-6. This CDR3 is 13 amino acids long. Germline V gives CDR1 SGHDN, CDR2 FVKESK. CDR3 loop: CASSQDWNSPLHF.

The V call is TRBV3-1, the J call TRBJ2-1; TCRdb selects TRBD2, and the lack of DNA leaves this call unchecked. CDR1 and CDR2 from the germline V gene are LGHDT and YNNKEL (reference sequence). The CDR3 runs to 16 residues. The CDR3: CASSQEPGLVYNEQFF.

The V and J genes are TRBV27 and TRBJ1-1; TCRdb reports TRBD1, a call that lacks DNA to check it against. CDR1 and CDR2 from the germline V gene are MNHEY and SMNVEV (reference sequence). The CDR3 totals 13 residues. The CDR3 spells CASSLGWGTEAFF.

The rearrangement joins TRBV19 to TRBJ1-5. CDR3 length: 14 residues. The germline gives CDR1 LNHDA, CDR2 SQIVND (reference sequence). CDR3 sequence reads: CASSIPMGYQPQHF.

V is TRBV14 and J is TRBJ2-7. Germline V gene data show CDR1 as SGHDN and CDR2 as FVKESK. CDR3 length: 13 amino acids. The CDR3 loop reads CASSIYQGYEQYF.

This chain joins TRBV4-1 and TRBJ2-7; TCRdb indicates TRBD1, and absent DNA this call remains unverified. The CDR3 length is 15 residues. The V gene's germline CDR1 is MGHRA and CDR2 YSYEKL. The CDR3: CASSQESGPPYEQYF.

The gene calls are TRBV29-1 and TRBJ1-1; TCRdb returns TRBD1, unconfirmable since there is no DNA. CDR1 SQVTM and CDR2 ANQGSEA come from the germline V gene. This CDR3 region has 12 residues. This CDR3 reads CSVALGDTEAFF.

The gene calls are TRBV6-5 and TRBJ2-2; with no DNA, the TCRdb D assignment of TRBD2 cannot be verified. The CDR3 length is 16 residues. Germline V gives CDR1 MNHEY, CDR2 SVGAGI. This CDR3 is CASSPGLVFMTGELFF.

The genes are TRBV4-1 and TRBJ2-3; TCRdb calls TRBD2, which cannot be checked without DNA. CDR3 size: 17 residues. Germline CDR1 and CDR2: MGHRA and YSYEKL. The chain's CDR3 is CASSQDEAGGITDTQYF.

The V and J genes are TRBV12-5 and TRBJ2-1. Germline CDR1 and CDR2: LGHNT and FRNRAP. The CDR3 has 12 residues. CDR3 region: CASGSIFNEQFF.

The rearrangement uses TRBV28 and TRBJ1-5; TCRdb returns TRBD1, unconfirmable since there is no DNA. CDR3 length: 15 amino acids. CDR1 MDHEN and CDR2 SYDVKM come from the germline V gene. The CDR3 region is CASSAFAGDDQPQHF.

V usage is TRBV20-1 and J usage is TRBJ2-5. Germline V gene data show CDR1 as DFQATT and CDR2 as SNEGSKA (reference sequence). The CDR3 is made up of 11 amino acids. CDR3 residues: CSAIQQETQYF.

The chain is built from TRBV7-9 and TRBJ2-5; the TCRdb D gene call, TRBD2, has no DNA to confirm it. Looked up from germline, CDR1 is SEHNR and CDR2 is FQNEAQ (reference sequence). This CDR3 is 17 amino acids long. This CDR3 is CASSSWGLESGEETQYF.

V and J are TRBV14 and TRBJ2-7. Germline V CDR1 and CDR2: SGHDN, FVKESK. The CDR3 length is 13 residues. This chain's CDR3 is CASSQGHLYEQYF.

The V gene is TRBV28, the J gene TRBJ2-7; the D gene TCRdb calls, TRBD1, cannot be checked with no DNA. Germline V gene lookup returns CDR1 MDHEN and CDR2 SYDVKM. This CDR3 has 13 amino acids. The CDR3: CATSWRGVGEQYF.

The rearrangement uses TRBV27 and TRBJ2-7. CDR3 size: 14 residues. Germline V gene sequence: CDR1 MNHEY, CDR2 SMNVEV (reference sequence). The CDR3 sequence: CASSLQVGSYEQYF.

The genes are TRBV5-1 and TRBJ2-2. This CDR3 is 14 amino acids long. Germline V gene sequence: CDR1 SGHRS, CDR2 YFSETQ. CDR3 amino acids: CASSLGSFTGELFF.

The chain employs TRBV7-9 and TRBJ2-1. The germline V gene encodes CDR1 SEHNR and CDR2 FQNEAQ (reference sequence). The CDR3 is 16 amino acids. The CDR3 here is CASSPTDRSSYNEQFF. Variable domain in full (rest from reference TRBV7-9 and TRBJ2-1): DTGVSQNPRHKITKRGQNVTFRCDPISEHNRLYWYRQTLGQGPEFLTYFQNEAQLEKSRLLSDRFSAERPKGSFSTLEIQRTEQGDSAMYLCASSPTDRSSYNEQFFGPGTRLTVL.